This is a list of T cell receptor beta chains from one sample in a study of cytomegalovirus exposure and HLA in healthy donors. Libraries were prepared by immunoSEQ multiplex PCR; TCRdb keeps only in-frame clonotypes and omits some of them. This repertoire shows over 200,000 clones, approximately 70% found once; its top ten account for about 3%. Sequencing used PBMCs. These receptors were obtained from a man between 35 and 55 years old in good health and CMV-seropositive. Both conserved end residues are part of each CDR3. The D gene is left open where the match is weak. Only part of the rows carry a size: once, few, many, or a class if the clone is expanded.

clone size	V gene	J gene	CDR3 length	D gene	CDR3 protein	CDR3 DNA
NA	TRBV6-5	TRBJ1-2	15	NA	CASRRSMVSNYGYTF	TGTGCCAGCAGGCGGAGTATGGTATCTAACTATGGCTACACCTTC
NA	TRBV2	TRBJ2-1	12	NA	CASSEGQEVRFF	TGTGCCAGCAGTGAAGGTCAAGAGGTTCGGTTCTTC
NA	TRBV7-6	TRBJ2-1	16	NA	CASSLEGGGFYNEQFF	TGTGCCAGCAGCTTAGAAGGGGGGGGTTTTTACAATGAGCAGTTCTTC
NA	TRBV7-6	TRBJ1-1	17	TRBD1	CASSLSRKGAENTEAFF	TGTGCCAGCAGCTTATCCCGCAAGGGGGCGGAGAACACTGAAGCTTTCTTT
NA	TRBV2	TRBJ2-5	13	NA	CASHERVLGTQYF	TGTGCCAGCCACGAACGGGTCCTAGGGACCCAGTACTTC
NA	TRBV27	TRBJ2-7	13	TRBD1	CASSQTGSYEQYF	TGTGCCAGCAGTCAGACAGGGAGCTACGAGCAGTACTTC
NA	TRBV20-1	TRBJ1-4	11	TRBD1	CSATDREKLFF	TGCAGTGCTACGGACAGGGAAAAACTGTTTTTT
NA	TRBV28	TRBJ1-1	12	NA	CASNGQSFEAFF	TGTGCCAGCAATGGACAAAGCTTTGAAGCTTTCTTT
medium-sized	TRBV5-1	TRBJ2-7	16	TRBD1	CASSFPRDRGGDEQYF	TGCGCCAGCAGCTTTCCCCGGGACAGGGGAGGCGACGAGCAGTACTTC
NA	TRBV5-4	TRBJ2-7	15	TRBD2	CASSPGLAGVYEQYF	TGTGCCAGCAGCCCGGGACTAGCGGGGGTCTACGAGCAGTACTTC
NA	TRBV6-6	TRBJ2-3	11	NA	CASRGSDTQYF	TGTGCCAGCAGGGGCTCGGATACGCAGTATTTT
NA	TRBV13	TRBJ1-2	16	TRBD1	CASSPNGGTGPFGYTF	TGTGCCAGCAGCCCCAATGGAGGGACAGGGCCTTTTGGCTACACCTTC
NA	TRBV6-1	TRBJ2-2	15	NA	CASSPGWGEAGELFF	TGTGCCAGCAGTCCCGGGTGGGGGGAGGCCGGGGAGCTGTTTTTT